This T cell receptor (beta chain) was recorded in a study of blood T cells in healthy people across ages. Study findings and constraints: Compared with aged donors, long-lived donors showed fewer expanded clones, suggesting selection. Estimated diversity that came from one million T cells was considered an underestimate.

This clonotype was detected a few times. Its antigen is unknown. Next came a second PCR, run for 7 to 11 cycles, which used a sample-barcoded 5' primer along with a J-beta primer mix. TCRdb re-derived calls from the 5' RACE reads in MiXCR, one entry per CDR3 protein. The table has hundreds of thousands of distinct CDR3 sequences, around two fifths seen once. Germline V gives CDR1 DFQATT, CDR2 SNEGSKA (reference sequence). The V and J ends lost 6 bases and 0 bases respectively, with 15 bases between them. The CDR3 has 15 amino acids. The chain combines TRBV20-1 with TRBJ2-1; D unresolved. What was sequenced was blood. The receptor was derived from a man older than 75 in good health. DNA for the CDR3: TGCAGTGCGACCTCAAGTTCTAGCTCCTACAATGAGCAGTTCTTC. Protein sequence: CSATSSSSSYNEQFF.